These T cell receptor beta chains were read from a single sample in a study of tumor-infiltrating lymphocytes in localized non-small cell lung cancer. The protocol was immunoSEQ multiplex PCR, while the TCRdb copy is restricted to in-frame clones and leaves out a portion. The sample has under 10,000 clones; around 77% are singletons. The sample was uninvolved lung tissue not adjacent to the tumor. The receptor set was obtained from a human donor with non-small cell lung cancer. Each CDR3 is given without its conserved first and last residue. The order of the fields is J gene, V gene, CDR3 protein.

j_gene: TRBJ1-5; v_gene: TRBV6-6; CDR3aa: ASSQPGQPQH
j_gene: TRBJ1-1; v_gene: TRBV2; CDR3aa: ASSVGTVEAF
j_gene: TRBJ2-7; v_gene: TRBV11-2; CDR3aa: ASSHYSGGPGSSYEQY
j_gene: TRBJ1-5; v_gene: TRBV30; CDR3aa: AWSSLQGNQPQH
j_gene: TRBJ2-7; v_gene: TRBV27; CDR3aa: ASSLWGQGNEQY
j_gene: TRBJ2-2; v_gene: TRBV7-8; CDR3aa: ASSLFGSANTGELF
j_gene: TRBJ2-2; v_gene: TRBV11-3; CDR3aa: ATLSNTGELF
j_gene: TRBJ2-5; v_gene: TRBV7-6; CDR3aa: ASSPSKTNSGGVDETQY
j_gene: TRBJ2-2; v_gene: TRBV7-3; CDR3aa: ASSFTANTGELF
j_gene: TRBJ1-4; v_gene: TRBV14; CDR3aa: ASSQGDTPNEKLF
j_gene: TRBJ2-2; v_gene: TRBV14; CDR3aa: ASSRQDRNSGELF
j_gene: TRBJ1-1; v_gene: TRBV5-4; CDR3aa: ASSTQGALNTEAF
j_gene: TRBJ1-1; v_gene: TRBV6-6; CDR3aa: ASTASWANTEAF
j_gene: TRBJ1-1; v_gene: TRBV6-5; CDR3aa: ASSPWADTEAF
j_gene: TRBJ2-1; v_gene: TRBV5-1; CDR3aa: ASTASGGSSYNEQF
j_gene: TRBJ2-7; v_gene: TRBV7-2; CDR3aa: ASSLAGHLPNEQY
j_gene: TRBJ1-1; v_gene: TRBV6-5; CDR3aa: ASSYGTMNTEAF
j_gene: TRBJ1-2; v_gene: TRBV7-8; CDR3aa: ASSLDIGGYT
j_gene: TRBJ2-1; v_gene: TRBV28; CDR3aa: ASSFRGRFYNEQF
j_gene: TRBJ2-7; v_gene: TRBV7-8; CDR3aa: ASRSSGGAGYEQY
j_gene: TRBJ2-6; v_gene: TRBV29-1; CDR3aa: SVEVGGSGANVLT
j_gene: TRBJ1-6; v_gene: TRBV6-1; CDR3aa: ASSGGQYNSPLH
j_gene: TRBJ2-5; v_gene: TRBV27; CDR3aa: ASSSKPSGTQY
j_gene: TRBJ1-2; v_gene: TRBV21-1; CDR3aa: ASSKAEDRDRVGYT